These T cell receptor beta chains were read from a single sample in a study of CD8 T cells in Susac syndrome. TCRdb reanalysed the immunoSEQ multiplex PCR reads using MiXCR and keeps one entry per CDR3 protein. This sample has 130,000 or so distinct CDR3 sequences, with just under 95% found just once. The sequenced material came from CD8+ T cells from PBMCs. The receptors stem from a human donor with Susac syndrome. The CDR3 runs from the conserved cysteine through the conserved F or W. The D gene is left open where the match is weak. Clone size is stated in some rows and not others, as once, few, many or a class when expanded.

j_call d_call v_call clone_size cdr3_nt cdr3_aa
TRBJ2-1 TRBD1 TRBV2 NA TGTGCCAGCAGTGCCAAAGGGACAGGGGGCAATGAGCAGTTCTTC CASSAKGTGGNEQFF
TRBJ1-2 NA TRBV5-6 NA TGTGCCAGCAGACACGACAGGCGTGACTATGGCTACACCTTC CASRHDRRDYGYTF
TRBJ2-3 TRBD2 TRBV15 NA TGTGCCACCAGCAGAGATCTGGCTAGCGGGGTGGCAGATACGCAGTATTTT CATSRDLASGVADTQYF
TRBJ2-4 TRBD2 TRBV7-9 NA TGTGCCAGCAGCCCCTCGGGGGGGGCGACCAAAAACATTCAGTACTTC CASSPSGGATKNIQYF
TRBJ2-5 NA TRBV13 NA TGTGCCAGCAGTCCTAGGGGGCGGGGGGAAGAGACCCAGTACTTC CASSPRGRGEETQYF
TRBJ1-1 NA TRBV2 NA TGTGCCAGCAGTGAGTGGGTTAACACTGAAGCTTTCTTT CASSEWVNTEAFF
TRBJ2-7 NA TRBV24-1 NA TGTGCCACCAGTGAAGGCAGGTTCTCGGGGGACGAGCAGTACTTC CATSEGRFSGDEQYF
TRBJ1-2 NA TRBV10-2 NA TGCGCCAGCAGGGCAGGGTTCGGCTACACCTTC CASRAGFGYTF
TRBJ1-2 NA TRBV2 once TGTGCCAGCAGTGTCGATGTGGCAGGGACCTATGGCTACACCTTC CASSVDVAGTYGYTF
TRBJ2-5 TRBD1 TRBV27 NA TGTGCCAGCCCTATGAACAGGGGGCACGGAGAGACCCAGTACTTC CASPMNRGHGETQYF
TRBJ1-4 NA TRBV13 NA TGTGCCAGCAGCTTAGGCACAGCCGAAAAACTGTTTTTT CASSLGTAEKLFF